This T cell receptor beta chain was found in a study of blood T cell repertoires in COVID-19. This clone has more than one count but fewer than ten. The authors' processing: Reference gene primer amplification in the assay estimated nucleated cell counts. The repertoire was sequenced with immunoSEQ multiplex PCR; TCRdb's copy has only in-frame clones and lacks some. V and J calls and clone size are as listed in that table; D and trimming were resolved from the DNA. The repertoire includes under 250,000 clones, over 75% of them detected once, and 9.5% to 15% sits in the top ten. Trimming removed 0 bases at V and 7 bases at J, with 7 bases between. This CDR3 contains 13 residues. Germline lookup yields CDR1 MNHEY and CDR2 SMNVEV (reference sequence).

This sequence joins TRBV27 and TRBJ1-5; no clear D gene. Sequenced input: peripheral blood. The sequence was collected from a human donor in a cohort sampled during active COVID-19. The CDR3 DNA reads TGTGCCAGCAGTTTATCGGGAGGCCAGCCCCAGCATTTT. As protein: CASSLSGGQPQHF.